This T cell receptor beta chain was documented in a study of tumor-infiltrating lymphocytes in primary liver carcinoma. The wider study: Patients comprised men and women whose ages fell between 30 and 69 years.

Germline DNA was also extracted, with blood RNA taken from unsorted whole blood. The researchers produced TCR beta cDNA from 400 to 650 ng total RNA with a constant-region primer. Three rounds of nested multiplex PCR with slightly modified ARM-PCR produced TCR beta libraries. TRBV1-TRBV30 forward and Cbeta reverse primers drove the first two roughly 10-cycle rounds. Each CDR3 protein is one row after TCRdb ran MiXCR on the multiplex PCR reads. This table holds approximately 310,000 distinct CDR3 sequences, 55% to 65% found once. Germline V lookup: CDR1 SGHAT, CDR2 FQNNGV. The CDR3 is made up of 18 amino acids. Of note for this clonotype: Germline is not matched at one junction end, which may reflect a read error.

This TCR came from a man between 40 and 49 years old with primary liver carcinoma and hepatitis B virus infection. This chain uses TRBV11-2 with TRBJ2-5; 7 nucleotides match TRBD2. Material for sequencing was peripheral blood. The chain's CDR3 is CASSPLETEAGYQGTQYF. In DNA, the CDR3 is TGTGCCAGTAGCCCACTGGAGACGGAAGCGGGGTACCAAGGGACCCAGTACTTC.